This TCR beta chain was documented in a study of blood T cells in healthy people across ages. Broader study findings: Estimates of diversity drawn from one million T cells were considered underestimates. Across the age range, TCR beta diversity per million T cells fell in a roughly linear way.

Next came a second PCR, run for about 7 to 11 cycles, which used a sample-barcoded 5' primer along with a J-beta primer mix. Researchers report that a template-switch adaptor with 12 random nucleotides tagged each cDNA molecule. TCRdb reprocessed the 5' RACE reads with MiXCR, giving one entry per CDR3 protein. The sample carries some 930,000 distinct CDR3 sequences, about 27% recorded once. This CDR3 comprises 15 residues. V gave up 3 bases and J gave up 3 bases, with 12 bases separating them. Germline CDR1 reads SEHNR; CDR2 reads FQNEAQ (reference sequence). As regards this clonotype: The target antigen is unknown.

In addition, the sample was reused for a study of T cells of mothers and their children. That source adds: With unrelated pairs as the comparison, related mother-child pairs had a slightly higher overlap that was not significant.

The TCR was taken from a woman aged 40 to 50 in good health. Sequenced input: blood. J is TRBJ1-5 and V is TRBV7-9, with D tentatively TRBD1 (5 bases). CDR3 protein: CASSFSGAVNQPQHF. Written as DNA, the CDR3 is TGTGCCAGCAGCTTTAGCGGGGCAGTCAATCAGCCCCAGCATTTT.